Below are 32 T cell receptor gamma chains sequenced from a single sample in a study of gamma-delta chains in newborns, infants, children. TCRdb processed the reads again with the CATT caller. This sample carries approximately 600 gamma-chain clones, approximately 74% of them seen once, and the ten largest clones take around a third. The material sequenced was blood. These receptors all come from a child who was a newborn, infant or young child, either healthy, febrile or measles-vaccinated (not recorded which).

The CDR3: CATWDRHSSDWIKTF. Written as DNA, the CDR3 is TGTGCCACCTGGGACAGGCATAGTAGTGATTGGATCAAGACGTTT. J is TRGJP2 and V is TRGV1. Assignment of the J gene here rests on matching the DNA to germline, because TCRdb gives none. TRGV1 is treated as an ORF (open reading frame) with a function not yet certain. The CDR3 has 15 residues. Trimming at V came to 0 bases and at J to 0 bases, leaving 1 base not matched to a gene.

Although no V gene was called, TRGJ1 or TRGJ2 is the J gene. The CDR3 is 14 residues long. The CDR3 DNA sequence: TGTGCCACCTGGGACGGGCCGAATTATTATAAGAAACTCTTT. Translated: CATWDGPNYYKKLF.

The CDR3 loop reads CATWDRRGKKLF. DNA for the CDR3: TGTGCCACCTGGGACAGGCGGGGTAAGAAACTCTTT. The gene calls are TRGV3 and TRGJ1 or TRGJ2. TCRdb records no J gene; here it was assigned by comparing the DNA to germline. Germline values: CDR1 VTNTFY, CDR2 YDVSTARD (reference sequence). V shed 0 bases and J 9 bases; nucleotides not matched to a gene: 5. CDR3 length: 12 residues.

The chain joins TRGV9 to TRGJP. The J gene, not given by TCRdb, was assigned here from a germline match of the nucleotide sequence. V shed 2 bases and J 7 bases; nucleotides not matched to a gene: 8. Germline CDR1 reads GITISATS; CDR2 reads ISYDGTV (reference sequence). The CDR3 spans 17 residues. The CDR3 here is CALWEAESELGKKIKVF. CDR3 sequence (DNA): TGTGCCTTGTGGGAGGCCGAGTCGGAGTTGGGCAAAAAAATCAAGGTATTT.

The chain couples TRGV9 to TRGJ1 or TRGJ2. TCRdb lists no J gene, so it was determined here by aligning the DNA to germline. CDR1 and CDR2 (germline): GITISATS, ISYDGTV (reference sequence). The CDR3 has 12 residues. Unmatched junction bases numbered 3, after V lost 3 bases and J lost 4 bases. The CDR3 sequence: CALWETYYKKLF. The CDR3 DNA reads TGTGCCTTGTGGGAGACGTATTATAAGAAACTCTTT.

In DNA, the CDR3 is TGTGCCTTGTGGGGGGCTAAAGAGTTGGGCAAAAAAATCAAGGTATTT. Protein: CALWGAKELGKKIKVF. The chain links TRGV9 to TRGJP. Here the J gene came from matching the DNA to germline, since TCRdb omits it. The J segment lost 5 bases and the V segment lost 5 bases, leaving 6 bases of the junction unmatched. CDR3 length: 16 amino acids. The germline gives CDR1 GITISATS, CDR2 ISYDGTV (reference sequence).

The CDR3 is CATWDRPGYYKKLF. CDR3 DNA sequence: TGTGCCACCTGGGACAGGCCAGGTTATTATAAGAAACTCTTT. This rearrangement joins TRGV2 to TRGJ1 or TRGJ2. The J gene was not available in TCRdb and was assigned here by matching the DNA to germline segments. With V trimmed by 3 bases and J by 3 bases, 8 bases remained unmatched. The CDR3 extends over 14 amino acids. CDR1 is EGSNGY and CDR2 is YDSYNSKV in the germline V gene.

The V gene lacks a call, and TRGJ1 or TRGJ2 is the J gene. The CDR3 has 12 residues. The chain's CDR3 is CALWEVLYKKLF. The CDR3 coding sequence is TGTGCCTTGTGGGAGGTGCTTTATAAGAAACTCTTT.

This chain joins TRGV9 and TRGJ1 or TRGJ2. The J gene is not listed in TCRdb, so it was assigned here from a DNA match to germline. V gave up 1 base and J gave up 8 bases; unmatched junction bases: 2. Germline V gene lookup returns CDR1 GITISATS and CDR2 ISYDGTV (reference sequence). The CDR3 totals 11 residues. CDR3 in DNA: TGTGCCTTGTGGGAGGTTAATAAGAAACTCTTT. As protein: CALWEVNKKLF.

This clone occurred once. This chain connects TRGV9 to TRGJP. Assignment of the J gene here rests on matching the DNA to germline, because TCRdb gives none. V shed 4 bases and J 7 bases; nucleotides not matched to a gene: 7. Germline V gene data show CDR1 as GITISATS and CDR2 as ISYDGTV (reference sequence). This CDR3 is 16 amino acids long. CDR3 nucleotide sequence: TGTGCCTTGTGGGATCTGAGGGAGTTGGGCAAAAAAATCAAGGTATTT. Translated, it gives CALWDLRELGKKIKVF.

The gene calls are TRGV2 and TRGJ1 or TRGJ2. Germline matching of the DNA provided the J gene here, since TCRdb leaves it blank. Germline CDR1 EGSNGY, CDR2 YDSYNSKV. The CDR3 consists of 13 residues. The trim removed 0 bases at V and 5 bases at J, leaving 4 bases unmatched. CDR3 sequence reads: CATWDGLNYKKLF. CDR3 bases: TGTGCCACCTGGGACGGGCTGAATTATAAGAAACTCTTT.

This chain links TRGV4 with TRGJ1 or TRGJ2. Because TCRdb records no J gene, it was assigned here through a match of the DNA to germline. The CDR3 has 13 amino acids. Germline CDR1 reads EGSTGY; CDR2 reads YDSYTSSV. The junction had 6 bases not matched to a gene; V was cut back by 0 bases and J by 7 bases. The CDR3 coding sequence is TGTGCCACCTGGGATGGGTCAGTATATAAGAAACTCTTT. It specifies CATWDGSVYKKLF.

The chain uses TRGV9 and TRGJP2. Here the J gene was assigned by germline matching of the DNA, as TCRdb has none. With 2 bases clipped from V and 6 bases from J, the junction kept 6 bases outside the gene matches. The CDR3 has 14 residues. Per the germline V gene, CDR1 is GITISATS and CDR2 is ISYDGTV (reference sequence). The CDR3 DNA reads as TGTGCCTTGTGGGAGGAGAAGGGTGATTGGATCAAGACGTTT. Amino acids: CALWEEKGDWIKTF.

The J gene is given as TRGJP1, and the V gene is not called. The CDR3 totals 16 residues. This CDR3 reads CATWDRRYTTGWFKIF. As DNA, the CDR3 is TGTGCCACCTGGGATAGGCGCTATACCACTGGTTGGTTCAAGATATTT.

The J gene was recorded as TRGJ1 or TRGJ2; no V gene was called. The CDR3 extends over 12 amino acids. The CDR3 is CATWDMMYKKLF. The DNA of the CDR3 is TGTGCCACCTGGGATATGATGTATAAGAAACTCTTT.

The chain links TRGV9 to TRGJ1 or TRGJ2. The J gene comes from matching the DNA to germline here; TCRdb lacks it. Trimming at V came to 5 bases and at J to 1 base, leaving 2 bases not matched to a gene. The CDR3 runs 12 residues. In germline, CDR1 is GITISATS, CDR2 ISYDGTV (reference sequence). This CDR3 is CALWVNYYKKLF. The CDR3 region has the DNA TGTGCCTTGTGGGTAAATTATTATAAGAAACTCTTT.

To note about this clone: Being one base from a much bigger clone, this may be a read error. The chain carries TRGV9 and TRGJP. Matching the DNA to germline supplied the J gene, which TCRdb does not give. CDR1 is GITISATS and CDR2 is ISYDGTV in the germline V gene (reference sequence). After removal of 0 bases from V and 9 bases from J, the junction contained 2 bases not matched to a gene. This CDR3 has 15 residues. The CDR3, as DNA: TGTGCCTTGTGGGAGGTGCTGTTGGGCAAAAAAATCAAGGTATTT. The encoded protein is CALWEVLLGKKIKVF.

This clone is large (0.1 to 1%) in the sample. The V gene is TRGV9, the J gene TRGJP. The germline CDR1 and CDR2 sequences are GITISATS and ISYDGTV (reference sequence). With V trimmed by 0 bases and J by 8 bases, 1 base remained unmatched. CDR3 size: 15 residues. This CDR3 reads CALWEVQLGKKIKVF. The CDR3 DNA reads TGTGCCTTGTGGGAGGTGCAGTTGGGCAAAAAAATCAAGGTATTT.

This rearrangement joins TRGV4 to TRGJ1 or TRGJ2. Matching the DNA to germline supplied the J gene, which TCRdb does not give. From germline, CDR1 is EGSTGY and CDR2 YDSYTSSV. The J segment lost 1 base and the V segment lost 0 bases, leaving 0 bases of the junction unmatched. The CDR3 is made up of 13 amino acids. This CDR3 is CATWDGNYYKKLF. The CDR3 DNA is TGTGCCACCTGGGATGGGAATTATTATAAGAAACTCTTT.

This clone occurred once. Other DNA sequences in the sample encode the same CDR3. The chain recombines TRGV9 with TRGJP. Here the J gene was assigned by germline matching of the DNA, as TCRdb has none. The length of the CDR3 is 17 residues. Trimming cost V 0 bases and J 4 bases; bases outside gene matches: 3. The germline V gene has CDR1 GITISATS and CDR2 ISYDGTV (reference sequence). The CDR3, as DNA: TGTGCCTTGTGGGAGGTGCGACAAGAGTTGGGCAAAAAAATCAAGGTATTT. This encodes CALWEVRQELGKKIKVF.

The chain combines TRGV9 with TRGJP. No J segment appears in TCRdb, so it was assigned here by matching the sequence to germline. V trimming: 0 bases; J trimming: 7 bases; junction bases outside the gene matches: 6. Germline CDR1 and CDR2: GITISATS and ISYDGTV (reference sequence). CDR3 size: 17 residues. The CDR3 region has the DNA TGTGCCTTGTGGGAGGTGCTATACGAGTTGGGCAAAAAAATCAAGGTATTT. It encodes CALWEVLYELGKKIKVF.

This clone was detected only once. This may come from a read error, since a much larger clone is one base off. This chain connects TRGV9 to TRGJP. Here the J gene was assigned by germline matching of the DNA, as TCRdb has none. The CDR3 extends over 15 amino acids. Looked up from germline, CDR1 is GITISATS and CDR2 is ISYDGTV (reference sequence). CDR3: CALWEVELGKKVKVF. The DNA for the CDR3 is TGTGCCTTGTGGGAGGTAGAGTTGGGCAAAAAAGTCAAGGTATTT.

Of note for this clone: The identical CDR3 is also encoded by other nucleotide sequences in the sample. This chain links TRGV9 with TRGJP. Since TCRdb gives no J gene, matching the DNA to germline was used here to assign it. This CDR3 comprises 16 residues. Germline CDR1 GITISATS, CDR2 ISYDGTV (reference sequence). J lost 4 bases, V lost 4 bases, and 4 bases had no gene match. The CDR3 region is CALWDRQELGKKIKVF. The CDR3 bases are TGTGCCTTGTGGGACCGACAAGAGTTGGGCAAAAAAATCAAGGTATTT.

V gene TRGV3 combines with J gene TRGJ1 or TRGJ2. The J gene is absent in TCRdb and was assigned here via DNA matching to germline. Trimming took 5 bases from V and 5 from J; bases not matched to a gene: 6. The CDR3 totals 12 residues. Germline CDR1 reads VTNTFY; CDR2 reads YDVSTARD (reference sequence). CDR3 residues: CATWGQHYKKLF. CDR3 nucleotide sequence: TGTGCCACCTGGGGTCAACATTATAAGAAACTCTTT.

This rearrangement joins TRGV9 to TRGJ1 or TRGJ2. TCRdb supplies no J gene; here it was assigned by aligning the nucleotide sequence to germline. V was pared by 5 bases and J by 3 bases, with 4 bases of the junction left unmatched. The CDR3 consists of 12 residues. Germline CDR1 GITISATS, CDR2 ISYDGTV (reference sequence). CDR3 DNA: TGTGCCTTGTGGGCCGCTTATTATAAGAAACTCTTT. This gives the protein CALWAAYYKKLF.

This clone is a singleton in its sample. The chain joins TRGV9 to TRGJP. The J gene was missing in TCRdb and was found by matching the end of the DNA to germline. The CDR3 extends over 17 amino acids. J was trimmed by 4 bases and V by 1 base; bases with no gene match: 4. Germline CDR1 is GITISATS and CDR2 is ISYDGTV (reference sequence). The CDR3 bases are TGTGCCTTGTGGGAGGTCTTTCAAGAGTTGGGCAAAAAAATCAAGGTATTT. It specifies CALWEVFQELGKKIKVF.

This chain joins TRGV9 and TRGJP. TCRdb gives no J gene; it was assigned here by matching the DNA to germline. The CDR3 is 16 amino acids. The germline gives CDR1 GITISATS, CDR2 ISYDGTV (reference sequence). The V segment lost 2 bases and the J segment 5 bases; nucleotides outside the gene matches: 3. The CDR3: CALWEGKELGKKIKVF. The CDR3 nucleotides read TGTGCCTTGTGGGAGGGCAAAGAGTTGGGCAAAAAAATCAAGGTATTT.

V gene TRGV9 combines with J gene TRGJP. Germline matching of the DNA provided the J gene here, since TCRdb leaves it blank. The length of the CDR3 is 18 residues. V shed 0 bases and J 9 bases; nucleotides not matched to a gene: 11. Germline V gene sequence: CDR1 GITISATS, CDR2 ISYDGTV (reference sequence). The chain's CDR3 is CALWEVQGSRLGKKIKVF. The CDR3 DNA follows: TGTGCCTTGTGGGAGGTGCAAGGGTCAAGGTTGGGCAAAAAAATCAAGGTATTT.

This clone has only a few counts. The identical CDR3 is also encoded by other nucleotide sequences in the sample. The rearrangement joins TRGV9 to TRGJP. TCRdb does not report a J gene; here it was assigned by matching the DNA to germline references. J was trimmed by 4 bases and V by 3 bases; bases with no gene match: 3. From germline, CDR1 is GITISATS and CDR2 ISYDGTV (reference sequence). CDR3 length: 16 amino acids. CDR3 nucleotide sequence: TGTGCCTTGTGGGAGCTACAAGAGTTGGGCAAAAAAATCAAGGTATTT. It translates to CALWELQELGKKIKVF.

V is TRGV3 and J is TRGJ1 or TRGJ2. No J gene was available from TCRdb, and it was assigned here by a germline match of the DNA. The CDR3 loop spans 14 amino acids. V lost 0 bases to trimming and J lost 3 bases; unmatched junction nucleotides: 5. CDR1 is VTNTFY and CDR2 is YDVSTARD in the germline V gene (reference sequence). The CDR3, as DNA: TGTGCCACCTGGGACAGGTGCCCTTATTATAAGAAACTCTTT. Amino acid sequence: CATWDRCPYYKKLF.

On this clone itself: This could be a read error, since a much larger clone is one nucleotide away. Here the J gene is TRGJP and the V gene is not called. The CDR3 totals 16 residues. CDR3 nucleotides: TGTGCCTTGTGGGAGGTGCGCGAGTTGGGCAAAAAAATCAAGGTATTT. Translated, it gives CALWEVRELGKKIKVF.

This clone has only a few counts. Distinct nucleotide sequences in the sample also encode this CDR3. The gene calls are TRGV9 and TRGJP. TCRdb leaves out the J gene; it was filled in here by matching the DNA to germline. The ends lost 1 base at V and 5 bases at J; junction bases unmatched: 2. The CDR3 loop spans 16 amino acids. Germline loops: CDR1 GITISATS, CDR2 ISYDGTV (reference sequence). CDR3 sequence: CALWEVEELGKKIKVF. DNA for the CDR3: TGTGCCTTGTGGGAGGTAGAAGAGTTGGGCAAAAAAATCAAGGTATTT.